This TCR beta chain came from a study of T cells after yellow fever vaccination. Study-wide points: Only a small proportion of the clonotypes turned up in both the CD4 and the CD8 compartments, likely arising from convergent recombination. The study found a weaker secondary response that peaked faster, day 5 versus 15.

CDR3 length: 15 amino acids. The germline V and J ends were trimmed by 2 bases and 4 bases, with 13 bases remaining between them. CDR1 SGHVS and CDR2 FNYEAQ come from the germline V gene. This clonotype was found a few times. Its antigen remains unidentified. A 5'RACE template-switching step, the method used to make TCR cDNA, added a universal primer site and UMIs. TCRdb ran MiXCR on the 5' RACE reads and lists one entry per CDR3 protein. This table has some 550,000 distinct CDR3 sequences, roughly 19% appearing once. The TCR sequence derives from a man aged 25 to 45 who received the YFV17D yellow fever vaccine. V and J are TRBV7-6 and TRBJ2-3; a possible D gene is TRBD2 (6 bases). This material consisted of PBMCs, taken 15 days after the yellow fever booster vaccination. CDR3: CASSLMGGGADTQYF. The CDR3 DNA reads TGTGCCAGCAGCTTAATGGGCGGAGGGGCAGATACGCAGTATTTT.